The rows below give T cell receptor beta chains drawn from one sample of a study of identical twins. TCRdb re-derived calls from the 5' RACE reads in MiXCR, one entry per CDR3 protein. The data hold about 240,000 distinct CDR3 sequences, with under 12% observed a single time. The sequencing input was memory T cells sorted from blood. The receptors here all came from a man between 45 and 60 years old in good health. The CDR3 runs from the conserved cysteine through the conserved F or W. The order of the fields is CDR3 DNA, CDR3 protein, D gene, clone size, V gene, J gene. The D gene is left open where the match is weak. Not all rows give a size; the values are once, few, many and, for expanded clones, a class.

TGTGCCAGCAGCCAAGTAGGGCATAATGAAAAACTGTTTTTT	CASSQVGHNEKLFF	NA	many	TRBV4-2	TRBJ1-4
TGTGCCAGCAGCCAGAACAGCCTTTTGGCCAACGTCCTGACTTTC	CASSQNSLLANVLTF	NA	many	TRBV3-1	TRBJ2-6
TGTGCCAGCGGGTTGGACAGGGAGATCCAGCCCCAGCATTTT	CASGLDREIQPQHF	TRBD1	NA	TRBV2	TRBJ1-5
TGTGCCAGCAGTTGGATGTATGGCTACACCTTC	CASSWMYGYTF	NA	few	TRBV28	TRBJ1-2
TGCAGTGCTAGAGAGTCTGTTTATAGCAATCAGCCCCAGCATTTT	CSARESVYSNQPQHF	NA	NA	TRBV20-1	TRBJ1-5
TGTGCCAGCAGTGAAGAAGTGGCGCGCACAGATACGCAGTATTTT	CASSEEVARTDTQYF	NA	many	TRBV2	TRBJ2-3
TGTGCCAGCTCACCACCCCAAGGGGGGGCCATCAATGAGCAGTTCTTC	CASSPPQGGAINEQFF	NA	once	TRBV18	TRBJ2-1
TGTGCCAGCAGCTTAGAGACTAGCGGGAGACTACCAGGGTGGGAGCAGTACTTC	CASSLETSGRLPGWEQYF	TRBD2	NA	TRBV11-1	TRBJ2-7
TGCGCCAGCAGCCCAGGGACTAGCAGGGAGACCCAGTACTTC	CASSPGTSRETQYF	TRBD2	few	TRBV5-1	TRBJ2-5
TGCAGTGCTAGGCCCCCGGGGGGCTCTGGAAACACCATATATTTT	CSARPPGGSGNTIYF	NA	few	TRBV20-1	TRBJ1-3
TGCAGTGCTAGAGATAGCGGGGGGGCAGATACGCAGTATTTT	CSARDSGGADTQYF	TRBD2	NA	TRBV20-1	TRBJ2-3
TGTGCCAGCAGACCTACCCAGCGTGAGGGTTGGCGTGGCTATGGCTACACCTTC	CASRPTQREGWRGYGYTF	NA	many	TRBV6-1	TRBJ1-2
TGTGCCAGCAGTTCTACCACAGCCGGGACAGGGTTGTACAATGAGCAGTTCTTC	CASSSTTAGTGLYNEQFF	TRBD1	NA	TRBV6-5	TRBJ2-1
TGCAGTGCTAGAGTCCCGGGGGCTGGAGATACGCAGTATTTT	CSARVPGAGDTQYF	NA	many	TRBV20-1	TRBJ2-3
TGTGCCACCCGGGTTGATCGGGGCTTGGGCAATCAGCCCCAGCATTTT	CATRVDRGLGNQPQHF	NA	NA	TRBV2	TRBJ1-5
TGTGCCAGCAGCTTAGTCAGCTACAATGAGCAGTTCTTC	CASSLVSYNEQFF	NA	medium-sized	TRBV11-2	TRBJ2-1
TGTGCCATCTCTTGGTCAGGGTACGAGCAGTACTTC	CAISWSGYEQYF	NA	few	TRBV6-2/TRBV6-3	TRBJ2-7
TGCGCCAGCAGCATTGGACAGCAAGAGACCCAGTACTTC	CASSIGQQETQYF	NA	NA	TRBV5-1	TRBJ2-5
TGTGCCACCAGTGGCAACTCCCCGGAAGCGGGACAGAGGGAGACCCAGTACTTC	CATSGNSPEAGQRETQYF	NA	many	TRBV24-1	TRBJ2-5
TGTGCCAGCAGTGAAGGTCTTGTTGGATCAGACAACTACGAGCAGTACTTC	CASSEGLVGSDNYEQYF	NA	many	TRBV2	TRBJ2-7
TGCAGTGCTAGGGTACCTCTGAACACTGAAGCTTTCTTT	CSARVPLNTEAFF	NA	few	TRBV20-1	TRBJ1-1
TGTGCCAGCAGTTTACCGGGGCTCAATCAGCCCCAGCATTTT	CASSLPGLNQPQHF	NA	many	TRBV28	TRBJ1-5
TGTGCCAGCAGTGCCCCGGGACGGGGTGTGGAAAATACGCAGTATTTT	CASSAPGRGVENTQYF	NA	NA	TRBV25-1	TRBJ2-3
TGTGCCAGCAGCTTAGGGACAGGGGGCATGGAGACCCAGTACTTC	CASSLGTGGMETQYF	TRBD1	few	TRBV11-3	TRBJ2-5
TGTGCCAGCAGGATCCGGGACAGGGGTTCATGGGAGCAGTTCTTC	CASRIRDRGSWEQFF	TRBD1	many	TRBV6-1	TRBJ2-1
TGTGCCAGCAGTTCTCTCAGGGGGCTGGTGGGCGAAAAACTGTTTTTT	CASSSLRGLVGEKLFF	TRBD1	few	TRBV11-2	TRBJ1-4
TGTGCCAGCCATGCAGGGGGGATCTCTGGAAACACCATATATTTT	CASHAGGISGNTIYF	TRBD1	few	TRBV28	TRBJ1-3
TGCAGCGTTGATGGGGGGGGCCCTTACAATGAGCAGTTCTTC	CSVDGGGPYNEQFF	NA	many	TRBV29-1	TRBJ2-1
TGTGCCAGCAGCGTAGCTAGCGGGAGTAGAGAGACCCAGTACTTC	CASSVASGSRETQYF	TRBD2	NA	TRBV9	TRBJ2-5
TGTGCCAGCAGTCGAAGCGGGGCCGGGGAGCTGTTTTTT	CASSRSGAGELFF	TRBD2	NA	TRBV6-1	TRBJ2-2
TGTGCCAGCAGCTTGGATCTAGCGGGGGGGAATACGCAGTATTTT	CASSLDLAGGNTQYF	TRBD2	few	TRBV5-6	TRBJ2-3
TGTGCCAGCAGCTATGCCGGGACAGGGGATACGCAGTATTTT	CASSYAGTGDTQYF	TRBD1	NA	TRBV7-2	TRBJ2-3
TGTGCCAGCTCACCGGTGGGTAGGCCCTACGAGCAGTACTTC	CASSPVGRPYEQYF	NA	many	TRBV18	TRBJ2-7
TGCAGTGCCTCTCCCGGGAAGAGCTCCTACAATGAGCAGTTCTTC	CSASPGKSSYNEQFF	NA	NA	TRBV20-1	TRBJ2-1
TGTGCCAGCAGCCAAGGATCAAGGGACTATGGCTACACCTTC	CASSQGSRDYGYTF	NA	many	TRBV3-1	TRBJ1-2
TGTGCCAGCAGCCCTGATCACACCGGGACTAGCGGGAGATCCTACGAGCAGTACTTC	CASSPDHTGTSGRSYEQYF	TRBD2	NA	TRBV3-1	TRBJ2-7
TGCGCCAGCAGCTCGGGGACAAGCTATGATGGCTACACCTTC	CASSSGTSYDGYTF	NA	NA	TRBV5-1	TRBJ1-2
TGTGCCAGCAGTTTAGGGTGGGGAGGGACAGGGTCAGAGGAGGCTTTCTTT	CASSLGWGGTGSEEAFF	TRBD1	many	TRBV12-3/TRBV12-4	TRBJ1-1
TGTGCCAGCAGCTGGCTTGATCCGTGGGAGTCTAATGAAAAACTGTTTTTT	CASSWLDPWESNEKLFF	NA	NA	TRBV7-9	TRBJ1-4
TGTGCCAGCAGCCTAGGCTACGGCGAGACCCAGTACTTC	CASSLGYGETQYF	NA	few	TRBV11-1	TRBJ2-5
TGCAGCTCCGGGGGGGTAGCCTACAATGAGCAGTTCTTC	CSSGGVAYNEQFF	TRBD2	few	TRBV29-1	TRBJ2-1
TGTGCCTGGAGTGTACAGGGGACCAATGAGCAGTTCTTC	CAWSVQGTNEQFF	TRBD1	NA	TRBV30	TRBJ2-1
TGCAGTGCCTCCGGGACTAGCGGTCGTACAGATACGCAGTATTTT	CSASGTSGRTDTQYF	TRBD2	many	TRBV20-1	TRBJ2-3
TGTGCCAGCGGACTAGAAGAGAACAATGAGCAGTTCTTC	CASGLEENNEQFF	TRBD2	NA	TRBV12-3/TRBV12-4	TRBJ2-1
TGCGCCAGCAGCTCGCCGGTCCGTGGGGGCAGGGGGCAGGAGACCCAGTACTTC	CASSSPVRGGRGQETQYF	TRBD1	many	TRBV5-1	TRBJ2-5
TGCGCCAGCAGCTTGAGTCCTGGGGAAGATACGCAGTATTTT	CASSLSPGEDTQYF	NA	NA	TRBV5-1	TRBJ2-3
TGCAGTGCCCGAGAGGGGGACCGAGTCTCTGGCTACACCTTC	CSAREGDRVSGYTF	NA	few	TRBV20-1	TRBJ1-2
TGTGCCAGCAGCTTAGACGCGATTTACACCCAGTACTTC	CASSLDAIYTQYF	NA	NA	TRBV7-6	TRBJ2-5
TGCAGTGCTCCCCTCCAAGGGGGGTGGGAGACCCAGTACTTC	CSAPLQGGWETQYF	NA	NA	TRBV20-1	TRBJ2-5
TGTGCCAGCAGCTTAGGAGTAGGGGTGGGGCAGTATTTT	CASSLGVGVGQYF	NA	few	TRBV11-2	TRBJ2-3
TGTGCCAGCAGCTCCCCTCCCACTCTTGCGTATTTT	CASSSPPTLAYF	NA	many	TRBV12-3/TRBV12-4	TRBJ2-3
TGTGCCAGCAGTGAAAACAGGGGTAGGGAACCCCTCCACTTT	CASSENRGREPLHF	TRBD1	NA	TRBV25-1	TRBJ1-6